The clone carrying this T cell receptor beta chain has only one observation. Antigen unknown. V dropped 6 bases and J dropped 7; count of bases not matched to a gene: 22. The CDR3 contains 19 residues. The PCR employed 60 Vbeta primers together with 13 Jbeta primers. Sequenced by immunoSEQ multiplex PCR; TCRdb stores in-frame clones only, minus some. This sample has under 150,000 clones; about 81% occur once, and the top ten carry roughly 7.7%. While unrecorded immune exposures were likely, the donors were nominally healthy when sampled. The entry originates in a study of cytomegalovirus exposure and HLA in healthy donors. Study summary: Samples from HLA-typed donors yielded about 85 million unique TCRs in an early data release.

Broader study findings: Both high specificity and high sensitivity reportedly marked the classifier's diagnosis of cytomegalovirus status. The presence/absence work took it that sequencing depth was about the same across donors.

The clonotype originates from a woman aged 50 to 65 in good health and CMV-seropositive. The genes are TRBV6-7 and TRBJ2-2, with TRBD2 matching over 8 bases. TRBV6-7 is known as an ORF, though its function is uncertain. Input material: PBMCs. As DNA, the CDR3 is TGTGCCAGCAGCGTTAAAGCGCATTTAGCGGGAAAACGGGGCGGGGAGCTGTTTTTT. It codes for CASSVKAHLAGKRGGELFF.